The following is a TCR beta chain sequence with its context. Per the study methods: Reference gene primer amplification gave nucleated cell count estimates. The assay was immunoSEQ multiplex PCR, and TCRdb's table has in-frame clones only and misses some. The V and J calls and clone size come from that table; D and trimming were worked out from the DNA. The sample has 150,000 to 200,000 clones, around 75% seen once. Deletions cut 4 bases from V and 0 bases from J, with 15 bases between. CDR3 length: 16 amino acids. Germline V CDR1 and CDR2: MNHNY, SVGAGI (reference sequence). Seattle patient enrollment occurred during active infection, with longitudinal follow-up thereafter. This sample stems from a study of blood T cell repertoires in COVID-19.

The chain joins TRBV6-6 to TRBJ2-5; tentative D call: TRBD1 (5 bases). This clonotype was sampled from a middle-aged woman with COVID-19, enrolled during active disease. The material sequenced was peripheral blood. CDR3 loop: CASSSPHDSHQETQYF. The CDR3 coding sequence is TGTGCCAGCAGTTCCCCACACGACAGCCACCAAGAGACCCAGTACTTC.